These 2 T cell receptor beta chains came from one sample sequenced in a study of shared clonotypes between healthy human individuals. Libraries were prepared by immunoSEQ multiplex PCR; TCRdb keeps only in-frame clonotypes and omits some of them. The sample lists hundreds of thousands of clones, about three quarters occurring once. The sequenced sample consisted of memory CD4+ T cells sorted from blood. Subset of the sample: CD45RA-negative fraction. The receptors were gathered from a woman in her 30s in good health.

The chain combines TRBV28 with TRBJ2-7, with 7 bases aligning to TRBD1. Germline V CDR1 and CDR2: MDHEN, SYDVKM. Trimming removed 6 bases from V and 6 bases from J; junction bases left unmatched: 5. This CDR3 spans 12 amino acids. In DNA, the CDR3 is TGTGCCAGCAGCAATACAGGGGTCGAGCAGTACTTC. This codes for CASSNTGVEQYF.

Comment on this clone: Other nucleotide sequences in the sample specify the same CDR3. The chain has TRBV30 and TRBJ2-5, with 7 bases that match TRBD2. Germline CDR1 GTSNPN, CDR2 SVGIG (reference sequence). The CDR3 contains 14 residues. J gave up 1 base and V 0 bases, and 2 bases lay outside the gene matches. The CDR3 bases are TGTGCCTGGAGTGTACGCGGGAGCCAAGAGACCCAGTACTTC. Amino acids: CAWSVRGSQETQYF.